This passage covers 22 T cell receptor beta chains from one sample sequenced in a study of beta chain features in type 1 diabetes. General observations from the study: Moderate but significant shortening of TCRB CDR3s was recorded in all four CD4+ subsets from Type 1 diabetes patients.

All of the isolated RNA was reverse transcribed, so expressed TCRB transcripts were sequenced. Clones were read by immunoSEQ multiplex PCR, and TCRdb kept only the in-frame ones, dropping some. The sample holds roughly 260,000 clones, just over 20% seen once. Antigen specificity for these receptors is unknown. What was sequenced was naive CD4+ T cells from blood. These receptors all stem from a woman between 40 and 55 years old with type 1 diabetes.

The chain recombines TRBV9 with TRBJ2-3, with TRBD2 matching 7 bases. Losses at the gene ends were 4 bases for V and 3 bases for J; bases not matched to a gene: 11. Germline V gene data show CDR1 as SGDLS and CDR2 as YYNGEE. The CDR3 extends over 16 amino acids. CDR3 residues: CASSPPGGSSTDTQYF. The DNA for the CDR3 is TGTGCCAGCAGCCCCCCCGGGGGGAGTAGTACAGATACGCAGTATTTT.

The chain carries TRBV29-1 and TRBJ1-3; D not certain. The germline V gene has CDR1 SQVTM and CDR2 ANQGSEA. Trimming stripped 6 bases from V and 4 bases from J, with 7 bases between. The CDR3 length is 11 residues. CDR3 sequence: CSVTLGNTIYF. Written as DNA, the CDR3 is TGCAGCGTCACGCTAGGAAACACCATATATTTT. Full variable domain (rest looked up from reference TRBV29-1 and TRBJ1-3): SAVISQKPSRDICQRGTSLTIQCQVDSQVTMMFWYRQQPGQSLTLIATANQGSEATYESGFVIDKFPISRPNLTFSTLTVSNMSPEDSSIYLCSVTLGNTIYFGEGSWLTVV.

This clone was counted a few times. V gene TRBV9 combines with J gene TRBJ2-2; D is perhaps TRBD1 (6 bases). V was trimmed by 0 bases and J by 7 bases, leaving 10 bases between them. The CDR3 runs 14 residues. Per germline, CDR1 SGDLS and CDR2 YYNGEE. CDR3 coding DNA: TGTGCCAGCAGCGTAGTGGGGGCAGGCGGGGAGCTGTTTTTT. It translates to CASSVVGAGGELFF.

Worth noting for this clone: Additional DNA sequences in this sample encode the identical CDR3. The rearrangement joins TRBV18 to TRBJ2-3; TRBD2 matches 8 bases. V trimming: 0 bases; J trimming: 6 bases; junction bases outside the gene matches: 5. Germline values: CDR1 KGHSH, CDR2 LQKENI. The CDR3 loop spans 15 amino acids. In DNA, the CDR3 is TGTGCCAGCTCACCACCGTCATTAGCGGGGGATACGCAGTATTTT. Residues: CASSPPSLAGDTQYF.

This clone appeared a few times. The V call is TRBV9, the J call TRBJ2-5; 9 bases align to TRBD2. Germline V gives CDR1 SGDLS, CDR2 YYNGEE. With V trimmed by 0 bases and J by 0 bases, 3 bases remained unmatched. The CDR3 spans 16 residues. CDR3 bases: TGTGCCAGCAGCGTAGGGGCTAGCGGGGACCAAGAGACCCAGTACTTC. Amino acids: CASSVGASGDQETQYF.

This clone showed up just a few times. This chain links TRBV7-2 with TRBJ2-1; TRBD2 agrees at 9 bases. Germline loops: CDR1 SGHTA, CDR2 FQGNSA. The V and J ends lost 5 bases and 7 bases, in that order; junction bases with no gene match: 9. The CDR3 spans 15 residues. The CDR3 sequence is CASSPGTSSRNEQFF. In DNA, the CDR3 is TGTGCCAGCAGCCCCGGGACTAGCTCCCGGAATGAGCAGTTCTTC.

The chain carries TRBV30 and TRBJ2-7; D is possibly TRBD2 (5 bases). Looked up from germline, CDR1 is GTSNPN and CDR2 is SVGIG (reference sequence). The length of the CDR3 is 10 residues. Trimming removed 8 bases at V and 3 bases at J, with 8 bases between. CDR3 nucleotide sequence: TGTGCCCACGGGGTCTACGAGCAGTACTTC. This sequence encodes CAHGVYEQYF. The entire variable domain, with the rest obtained from reference TRBV30 and TRBJ2-7, is as follows: SQTIHQWPATLVQPVGSPLSLECTVEGTSNPNLYWYRQAAGRGLQLLFYSVGIGQISSEVPQNLSASRPQDRQFILSSKKLLLSDSGFYLCAHGVYEQYFGPGTRLTVT.

This clone was seen a few times. This chain connects TRBV28 to TRBJ2-7; 9 bases align to TRBD1. The germline V gene has CDR1 MDHEN and CDR2 SYDVKM. The CDR3 spans 15 residues. V lost 7 bases and J lost 2; bases outside the gene matches: 9. As DNA, the CDR3 is TGTGCCAGCACTCCCTCGGGGACAGGGACCTACGAGCAGTACTTC. Translation: CASTPSGTGTYEQYF. The entire variable domain, with the rest obtained from reference TRBV28 and TRBJ2-7, is as follows: DVKVTQSSRYLVKRTGEKVFLECVQDMDHENMFWYRQDPGLGLRLIYFSYDVKMKEKGDIPEGYSVSREKKERFSLILESASTNQTSMYLCASTPSGTGTYEQYFGPGTRLTVT.

CDR3 residues: CASSLAGSDTEAFF. The CDR3 bases are TGCGCCAGCAGCTTGGCGGGTTCCGACACTGAAGCTTTCTTT. The chain couples TRBV5-1 to TRBJ1-1; no clear D gene. This CDR3 has 14 amino acids. V lost 0 bases and J lost 3, with 9 bases in between. CDR1 and CDR2 from the germline V gene are SGHRS and YFSETQ.

In this sample, this clone turned up a few times. The rearrangement links TRBV19 to TRBJ2-2; D not certain. V shed 3 bases and J shed 8 bases, with 7 bases lying between them. Germline-derived CDR1 and CDR2 are LNHDA and SQIVND (reference sequence). The CDR3 contains 12 residues. The CDR3 DNA reads as TGTGCCAGTAGTATGCAGTCAGGGGAGCTGTTTTTT. It encodes CASSMQSGELFF.

This clone was recorded a few times. The chain is built from TRBV7-3 and TRBJ2-5; D gene uncertain. Germline assignment: CDR1 SGHTA and CDR2 FQGTGA. V was cut by 5 bases and J by 2 bases, with 9 bases left in between. The CDR3 contains 13 residues. The chain's CDR3 is CASSRQDQETQYF. CDR3 DNA sequence: TGTGCCAGCAGCCGTCAGGATCAAGAGACCCAGTACTTC.

This clone was seen more than once but under ten times. V and J are TRBV4-1 and TRBJ2-7; 9 nucleotides agree with TRBD1. The trim removed 1 base at V and 3 bases at J, leaving 4 bases unmatched. The length of the CDR3 is 15 residues. CDR1 is MGHRA, CDR2 YSYEKL, per germline. The CDR3 spells CASSQAGTGFYEQYF. CDR3 DNA: TGCGCCAGCAGCCAAGCCGGGACAGGGTTCTACGAGCAGTACTTC.

The V and J genes are TRBV9 and TRBJ2-2; TRBD1 matches at 9 bases. In germline, CDR1 is SGDLS, CDR2 YYNGEE. The CDR3 has 15 residues. Germline trimming cut 3 bases from V and 4 bases from J; bases unmatched to any gene: 4. In nucleotides, the CDR3 is TGTGCCAGCAGCGCCGGACAGGGGTTCACCGGGGAGCTGTTTTTT. Its translation: CASSAGQGFTGELFF.

This clone has more than one count but fewer than ten. The chain recombines TRBV6-5 with TRBJ2-7; 12 bases fit TRBD2. The CDR3 has 14 amino acids. Trimming removed 5 bases from V and 2 bases from J; junction bases left unmatched: 1. CDR1 MNHEY and CDR2 SVGAGI come from the germline V gene. In nucleotides, the CDR3 is TGTGCCAGCAGTCGGACTAGCGGGGCCTACGAGCAGTACTTC. Translated, it gives CASSRTSGAYEQYF.

The CDR3 region has the DNA TGTGCCACCAGCAGATCCACAGGACGGAACACTGAAGCTTTCTTT. Protein product: CATSRSTGRNTEAFF. This chain links TRBV15 with TRBJ1-1; TRBD1 is a possible D gene (5 bases). The CDR3 has 15 residues. Germline V lookup: CDR1 LNHNV, CDR2 YYDKDF (reference sequence). Deletions cut 2 bases from V and 1 base from J, with 11 bases between.

The J gene is TRBJ1-2, the V gene TRBV15, with TRBD1 matching 8 bases. The CDR3 contains 13 residues. V trimming: 3 bases; J trimming: 4 bases; junction bases outside the gene matches: 1. Germline values: CDR1 LNHNV, CDR2 YYDKDF (reference sequence). CDR3 sequence reads: CATSRDRVYGYTF. DNA of the CDR3: TGTGCCACCAGCAGGGACAGGGTCTATGGCTACACCTTC.

This clone was detected only a few times. The chain has TRBV28 and TRBJ2-7; possibly TRBD1 for D (6 bases). The germline CDR1 and CDR2 sequences are MDHEN and SYDVKM. Trimming pared 7 bases from V and 2 bases from J, leaving 18 bases between. The CDR3 sequence is 15 residues long. The CDR3 sequence is CASILGAAGTYEQYF. CDR3 nucleotides: TGTGCCAGCATCCTGGGGGCCGCAGGCACCTACGAGCAGTACTTC.

This clone was seen more than once but under ten times. The chain recombines TRBV28 with TRBJ1-1; D is undetermined. The CDR3 has 14 amino acids. CDR1 is MDHEN, CDR2 SYDVKM, per germline. Trimming cost V 4 bases and J 2 bases, with 11 bases left between them. The CDR3 loop reads CASSSPSSNTEAFF. As DNA, the CDR3 is TGTGCCAGCAGTTCCCCCTCTTCCAACACTGAAGCTTTCTTT.

This clone was seen a handful of times. The chain couples TRBV5-6 to TRBJ1-6; D possibly corresponds to TRBD1 (6 bases). The CDR3 has 17 amino acids. CDR1 is SGHDT and CDR2 is YYEEEE in the germline V gene. Trimming stripped 3 bases from V and 11 bases from J, with 24 bases between. The DNA of the CDR3 is TGTGCCAGCAGCTCCCCCGAGGGGGTAAAGGGAGTGACACCCCTCCACTTT. The encoded protein is CASSSPEGVKGVTPLHF. The complete variable domain, with remaining parts taken from reference TRBV5-6 and TRBJ1-6, reads DAGVTQSPTHLIKTRGQQVTLRCSPKSGHDTVSWYQQALGQGPQFIFQYYEEEERQRGNFPDRFSGHQFPNYSSELNVNALLLGDSALYLCASSSPEGVKGVTPLHFGNGTRLTVT.

To note about this clone: The sample has other DNA sequences that encode this CDR3 too. The rearrangement links TRBV2 to TRBJ2-7; 8 nucleotides match TRBD2. CDR3 length equals 11 residues. The germline CDR1 and CDR2 sequences are SNHLY and FYNNEI. Trimming at V came to 8 bases and at J to 4 bases, leaving 1 base not matched to a gene. The CDR3 DNA sequence: TGTGCCAGCCGGGGGGGGTACGAGCAGTACTTC. Translated, it gives CASRGGYEQYF.

The table lists this clone with a few counts. Distinct nucleotide sequences in the sample also encode this CDR3. This CDR3 reads CATSRATDTQYF. The DNA of the CDR3 is TGTGCCACCAGCAGAGCAACAGATACGCAGTATTTT. The rearrangement links TRBV15 to TRBJ2-3, with unresolved D. The CDR3 length is 12 residues. V was trimmed by 1 base and J by 3 bases, leaving 2 bases between them. Germline V gene data show CDR1 as LNHNV and CDR2 as YYDKDF (reference sequence).

This sequence joins TRBV6-5 and TRBJ1-2; D not certain. V lost 6 bases and J lost 1, with 15 bases in between. Germline CDR1 MNHEY, CDR2 SVGAGI. The CDR3 has 15 amino acids. The CDR3 nucleotides are TGTGCCAGCAGGTTTTCCCCTTCCTATAACTATGGCTACACCTTC. Residues: CASRFSPSYNYGYTF.